This TCR beta chain is from a study of T cell responses to AZD1222 COVID-19 vaccine. The study, taken as a whole, reports: CD4 TCRs linked to vaccination spanned spike, dominating at 160-218 and 743-854. Two AZD1222 doses significantly raised spike-specific TCR breadth and depth over controls. Within unmutated variant regions lay the reported targets of nearly half of spike-specific TCRs.

TCRdb's table, derived via immunoSEQ multiplex PCR, lists solely in-frame clones and lacks some. The sample carries 95,000 to 110,000 clones, nearly 90% recorded once. This clone was seen only once. Its target is unknown. This receptor was identified in an adult who received the AZD1222 COVID-19 vaccine. The source was peripheral blood, collected 28 days after the second AZD1222 dose.

The CDR3 nucleotides read TGTGCCAGCAGTGAAAAGTGGCCAGCTAATCAGCCCCAGCATTTT. The encoded protein is CASSEKWPANQPQHF. V and J are TRBV6-1 and TRBJ1-5, with D unresolved. Germline V gives CDR1 MNHNS, CDR2 SASEGT. This CDR3 has 15 residues. V was shortened by 2 bases and J by 4 bases, with 12 bases between the two germline ends.